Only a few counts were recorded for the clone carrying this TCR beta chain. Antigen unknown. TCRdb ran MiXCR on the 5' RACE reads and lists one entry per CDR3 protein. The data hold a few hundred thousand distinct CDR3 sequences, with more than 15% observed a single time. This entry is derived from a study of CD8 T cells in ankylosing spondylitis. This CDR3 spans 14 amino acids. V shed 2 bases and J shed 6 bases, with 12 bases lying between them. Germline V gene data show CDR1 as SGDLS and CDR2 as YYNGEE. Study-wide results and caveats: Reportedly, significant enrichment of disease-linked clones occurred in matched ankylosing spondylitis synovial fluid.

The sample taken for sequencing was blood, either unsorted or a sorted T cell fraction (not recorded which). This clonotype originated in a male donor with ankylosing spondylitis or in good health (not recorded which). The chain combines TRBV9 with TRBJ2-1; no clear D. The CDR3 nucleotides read TGTGCCAGCAGCGTGCTAGAGGTAGGCAATGAGCAGTTCTTC. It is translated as CASSVLEVGNEQFF.